Below are 17 T cell receptor beta chains sequenced from a single sample in a study of shared clonotypes between healthy human individuals. The protocol was immunoSEQ multiplex PCR, while the TCRdb copy is restricted to in-frame clones and leaves out a portion. This table holds approximately 2,300,000 clones, less than 95% found once. Sequenced material: naive CD4+ T cells from PBMCs. Described subset: CD45RA+ positively selected. These receptors were obtained from a man aged 18-30 years in good health. Some clones in this sample may be carry-over from other donors' samples.

The chain joins TRBV4-2 to TRBJ2-1, with TRBD2 as a possible D gene (6 bases). CDR1 is LGHNA, CDR2 YNFKEQ, per germline. The CDR3 loop spans 16 amino acids. Deletions cut 0 bases from V and 2 bases from J, with 11 bases between. DNA of the CDR3: TGTGCCAGCAGCCAAGATAGGACTACCACCTACAATGAGCAGTTCTTC. Translated, it gives CASSQDRTTTYNEQFF.

The chain joins TRBV11-2 to TRBJ2-1; weak D call: TRBD2 (7 bases). The germline V and J ends were trimmed by 1 base and 8 bases, with 15 bases remaining between them. The CDR3 has 15 residues. Germline V gene sequence: CDR1 SGHAT, CDR2 FQNNGV. The CDR3 spells CASSLAGGQIDEQFF. DNA for the CDR3: TGTGCCAGCAGCTTAGCGGGAGGACAGATCGATGAGCAGTTCTTC.

The chain uses TRBV27 and TRBJ1-5; 7 bases align to TRBD1. J lost 1 base, V lost 3 bases, and 6 bases had no gene match. There are 16 residues in the CDR3. CDR1 MNHEY and CDR2 SMNVEV come from the germline V gene (reference sequence). The CDR3 loop is CASSFIGQESNQPQHF. The CDR3 region has the DNA TGTGCCAGCAGTTTTATAGGACAGGAGAGCAATCAGCCCCAGCATTTT.

J is TRBJ1-5 and V is TRBV7-2, with D hard to call. The CDR3 spans 14 residues. Germline values: CDR1 SGHTA, CDR2 FQGNSA. Trimming took off 1 base at V and 5 bases at J, with 9 bases between the two ends. CDR3 region: CASSLGHPYQPQHF. The CDR3 bases are TGTGCCAGCAGCTTAGGACACCCATATCAGCCCCAGCATTTT.

This clone has only one observation. Other nucleotide sequences from this sample produce the same CDR3. The CDR3 protein is CASSSGTSGRGDEQFF. CDR3 sequence (DNA): TGCGCCAGCAGCTCTGGGACTAGCGGGAGGGGGGATGAGCAGTTCTTC. The rearrangement joins TRBV5-1 to TRBJ2-1; 16 bases align to TRBD2. Germline V gene sequence: CDR1 SGHRS, CDR2 YFSETQ. The CDR3 has 16 residues. Losses at the gene ends were 3 bases for V and 8 bases for J; bases not matched to a gene: 5.

The V call is TRBV6-6, the J call TRBJ2-3; D is ambiguous. Germline V gene data show CDR1 as MNHNY and CDR2 as SVGAGI (reference sequence). Trimming removed 6 bases from V and 6 bases from J, with 16 bases in between. There are 14 residues in the CDR3. CDR3 amino acids: CASSYVDRGDTQYF. The CDR3 bases are TGTGCCAGCAGCTACGTGGACCGTGGGGATACGCAGTATTTT.

CDR3 in amino acids: CASSPRQGRGAGGGETQYF. The CDR3 DNA reads as TGTGCCAGTAGTCCGAGACAGGGGAGGGGAGCGGGAGGAGGAGAGACCCAGTACTTC. The V call is TRBV19, the J call TRBJ2-5, with D tentatively TRBD2 (9 bases). V lost 5 bases, J lost 4 bases, and 29 bases lay in between. This CDR3 comprises 19 residues. The germline gives CDR1 LNHDA, CDR2 SQIVND (reference sequence).

The V and J genes are TRBV10-3 and TRBJ2-7; the match to TRBD1 covers 8 bases. The J segment lost 0 bases and the V segment lost 4 bases, leaving 23 bases of the junction unmatched. The CDR3 consists of 21 residues. Germline V CDR1 and CDR2: ENHRY, SYGVKD. CDR3 protein: CAISAMVGQDTFLTPSYEQYF. The CDR3 DNA is TGTGCCATCAGTGCCATGGTGGGACAGGACACTTTCCTCACCCCCTCCTACGAGCAGTACTTC.

The chain uses TRBV7-6 and TRBJ2-1; 10 bases agree with TRBD2. This CDR3 contains 15 residues. The germline CDR1 and CDR2 sequences are SGHVS and FNYEAQ. After removal of 7 bases from V and 8 bases from J, the junction contained 11 bases not matched to a gene. The CDR3 reads CASTNGLAVLDEQFF. CDR3 coding DNA: TGTGCCAGCACAAACGGACTAGCGGTTTTAGATGAGCAGTTCTTC. The full variable domain, with the rest looked up from reference TRBV7-6 and TRBJ2-1, is GAGVSQSPRYKVTKRGQDVALRCDPISGHVSLYWYRQALGQGPEFLTYFNYEAQQDKSGLPNDRFSAERPEGSISTLTIQRTEQRDSAMYRCASTNGLAVLDEQFFGPGTRLTVL.

V usage is TRBV7-7 and J usage is TRBJ2-5, with 14 positions matching TRBD2. The better agreement between TRBJ2-7 and the DNA end casts doubt on the J call. There are 15 residues in the CDR3. Germline values: CDR1 SSHAT, CDR2 FNYEAQ (reference sequence). CDR3 DNA: TGTGCCAGCAGCAAGGGACTAGCGGGAGTCTACGAGCAGTACTTC. Protein sequence: CASSKGLAGVYEQYF.

This chain joins TRBV5-1 and TRBJ1-4; TRBD1 is a possible D gene (6 bases). Trimming shortened V by 7 bases and J by 6 bases, and 16 bases separated the two germline ends. CDR1 is SGHRS, CDR2 YFSETQ, per germline. This CDR3 is built from 14 residues. CDR3 nucleotide sequence: TGCGCCAGCGCGACCAGGGGAGTCGATGAAAAACTGTTTTTT. Protein: CASATRGVDEKLFF. Full variable domain (remainder filled in from reference TRBV5-1 and TRBJ1-4): KAGVTQTPRYLIKTRGQQVTLSCSPISGHRSVSWYQQTPGQGLQFLFEYFSETQRNKGNFPGRFSGRQFSNSRSEMNVSTLELGDSALYLCASATRGVDEKLFFGSGTQLSVL.

This clone was seen only once. The chain is built from TRBV7-2 and TRBJ2-3; D remains unclear. CDR1 is SGHTA, CDR2 FQGNSA, per germline. V lost 6 bases and J lost 5, with 6 bases in between. This CDR3 has 11 residues. CDR3 loop: CASRQLDTQYF. For the CDR3, the DNA is TGTGCCAGCAGGCAGCTAGATACGCAGTATTTT.

V gene TRBV7-2 combines with J gene TRBJ1-1; D is undetermined. V shed 3 bases and J shed 10 bases, with 15 bases lying between them. The CDR3 spans 13 residues. CDR1 and CDR2 from the germline V gene are SGHTA and FQGNSA. Here the CDR3 reads CASSFLTGVGAFF. CDR3 DNA: TGTGCCAGCAGCTTCTTAACTGGAGTGGGAGCTTTCTTT. The full variable domain, its missing parts supplied by reference TRBV7-2 and TRBJ1-1, is GAGVSQSPSNKVTEKGKDVELRCDPISGHTALYWYRQSLGQGLEFLIYFQGNSAPDKSGLPSDRFSAERTGGSVSTLTIQRTQQEDSAVYLCASSFLTGVGAFFGQGTRLTVV.

As DNA, the CDR3 is TGTGCCAGCGGAGAGGACGGTTACGAGCAGTACTTC. Translation gives CASGEDGYEQYF. The V and J genes are TRBV2 and TRBJ2-7; D remains unclear. Germline CDR1 SNHLY, CDR2 FYNNEI. V was trimmed by 8 bases and J by 4 bases, leaving 12 bases between them. This CDR3 comprises 12 residues.

V usage is TRBV7-5 and J usage is TRBJ1-5; TRBD1 is taken as the D call from the table, unchecked against the DNA. TRBV7-5 is a recognized pseudogene. The length of the CDR3 is 14 residues. In DNA, the CDR3 is TGTGTCAGAAGCCACGGCGCAGGGCAACAGTCCCAGCATTTT. Protein sequence: CVRSHGAGQQSQHF.

This sequence joins TRBV7-9 and TRBJ2-7, with 10 nucleotides matching TRBD1. The CDR3 spans 14 residues. Germline V gene data show CDR1 as SEHNR and CDR2 as FQNEAQ (reference sequence). The V and J ends lost 10 bases and 6 bases, in that order; junction bases with no gene match: 12. The CDR3 protein is CATGRVTGGSEQYF. As DNA, the CDR3 is TGTGCCACCGGACGGGTGACAGGGGGCTCCGAGCAGTACTTC. The full variable domain, in which reference TRBV7-9 and TRBJ2-7 provide the parts outside the CDR3, is DTGVSQNPRHKITKRGQNVTFRCDPISEHNRLYWYRQTLGQGPEFLTYFQNEAQLEKSRLLSDRFSAERPKGSFSTLEIQRTEQGDSAMYLCATGRVTGGSEQYFGPGTRLTVT.

This rearrangement joins TRBV30 to TRBJ1-5, with D tentatively TRBD1 (6 bases). Germline V gene lookup returns CDR1 GTSNPN and CDR2 SVGIG (reference sequence). Trimming stripped 3 bases from V and 1 base from J, with 22 bases between. The length of the CDR3 is 18 residues. The CDR3 DNA reads TGTGCCTGGAGCACCCCCCGAGGGGGGCGACTAAGCAATCAGCCCCAGCATTTT. The encoded protein is CAWSTPRGGRLSNQPQHF.